The 12 T cell receptor beta chains below all came from one sample that was sequenced in a study of coeliac disease. Repertoires were generated with immunoSEQ multiplex PCR, while TCRdb's copy carries only in-frame clones and drops some. The sample lists 2,500 to 3,000 clones, approximately 53% occurring once. The specimen sequenced was intraepithelial lymphocytes from the gut. These receptors were collected from a man between 60 and 75 years old with celiac disease on a gluten-free diet.

This clone has more than one count but fewer than ten. V is TRBV7-2 and J is TRBJ2-1; 10 bases map to TRBD2. CDR3 length: 18 amino acids. J gave up 0 bases and V 8 bases, and 13 bases lay outside the gene matches. CDR1 is SGHTA and CDR2 is FQGNSA in the germline V gene. The CDR3 bases are TGTGCCAGCTTGAGGGTGGCTAGCGGGGGTAGCTCCTACAATGAGCAGTTCTTC. This sequence encodes CASLRVASGGSSYNEQFF. Filled out from reference TRBV7-2 and TRBJ2-1, the complete variable domain reads GAGVSQSPSNKVTEKGKDVELRCDPISGHTALYWYRQSLGQGLEFLIYFQGNSAPDKSGLPSDRFSAERTGGSVSTLTIQRTQQEDSAVYLCASLRVASGGSSYNEQFFGPGTRLTVL.

The gene calls are TRBV6-1 and TRBJ1-1; a possible D gene is TRBD1 (5 bases). Trimming left V 5 bases short and J 1 base short, with 8 bases between. The CDR3 extends over 13 amino acids. Germline V gene sequence: CDR1 MNHNS, CDR2 SASEGT. CDR3 bases: TGTGCCAGCAGTTTCAGGGAGAACACTGAAGCTTTCTTT. Translating gives CASSFRENTEAFF.

The chain recombines TRBV10-3 with TRBJ1-3; D remains unclear. Trimming stripped 10 bases from V and 0 bases from J, with 13 bases between. Germline CDR1 ENHRY, CDR2 SYGVKD. This CDR3 has 14 amino acids. CDR3 nucleotides: TGTGCCACCGTTCCGGGAAACTCTGGAAACACCATATATTTT. Amino acids: CATVPGNSGNTIYF.

The rearrangement joins TRBV6-5 to TRBJ1-5, with D possibly TRBD1 on 6 matching bases. V shed 6 bases and J shed 0 bases, with 12 bases lying between them. The CDR3 is 15 residues long. Germline CDR1 is MNHEY and CDR2 is SVGAGI. The CDR3 DNA reads TGTGCCAGCAGCTCGGGACAATATAGCAATCAGCCCCAGCATTTT. It codes for CASSSGQYSNQPQHF.

This clone was found a few times. The rearrangement uses TRBV11-3 and TRBJ2-3; D is possibly TRBD2 (6 bases). This CDR3 has 14 residues. Deletions cut 5 bases from V and 0 bases from J, with 9 bases between. Per the germline V gene, CDR1 is SGHNT and CDR2 is YENEEA. The CDR3 reads CASSPSASTDTQYF. CDR3 DNA: TGTGCCAGCAGCCCTAGCGCGAGCACAGATACGCAGTATTTT.

The CDR3 coding sequence is TGTGCCAGCTCACCACCTGGGACTCCCTACGAGCAGTACTTC. Translation gives CASSPPGTPYEQYF. The chain carries TRBV18 and TRBJ2-7, with a tentative D call TRBD2 (6 bases). The V end was cut by 0 bases, the J end by 2 bases, with 8 bases between. From germline, CDR1 is KGHSH and CDR2 LQKENI. There are 14 residues in the CDR3.

A few counts support this clone. The chain links TRBV19 to TRBJ2-7; TRBD1 aligns across 11 bases. Germline trimming cut 3 bases from V and 4 bases from J; bases unmatched to any gene: 8. Germline V gene data show CDR1 as LNHDA and CDR2 as SQIVND (reference sequence). CDR3 length: 16 residues. The CDR3 DNA sequence: TGTGCCAGTAGTATTTCCGGGACAGGGGGAATTTACGAGCAGTACTTC. Residues: CASSISGTGGIYEQYF. Full variable domain (outside the CDR3, taken from reference TRBV19 and TRBJ2-7): DGGITQSPKYLFRKEGQNVTLSCEQNLNHDAMYWYRQDPGQGLRLIYYSQIVNDFQKGDIAEGYSVSREKKESFPLTVTSAQKNPTAFYLCASSISGTGGIYEQYFGPGTRLTVT.

This chain links TRBV2 with TRBJ1-3, with a possible D match to TRBD1 (6 bases). The CDR3 totals 17 residues. The germline CDR1 and CDR2 sequences are SNHLY and FYNNEI. V was shortened by 5 bases and J by 0 bases, with 17 bases between the two germline ends. The CDR3 sequence is CASSYQTGATSGNTIYF. CDR3 bases: TGTGCCAGCAGTTACCAGACAGGCGCCACCTCTGGAAACACCATATATTTT.

This clone has just a few counts. The V call is TRBV19, the J call TRBJ1-2; 9 bases align to TRBD1. The CDR3 runs to 13 residues. The J segment lost 7 bases and the V segment lost 6 bases, leaving 6 bases of the junction unmatched. Per germline, CDR1 LNHDA and CDR2 SQIVND (reference sequence). The CDR3 loop reads CASSRDREGGYTF. The CDR3 DNA sequence: TGTGCCAGTAGCAGGGACAGGGAGGGTGGCTACACCTTC. Using reference TRBV19 and TRBJ1-2 for the parts outside the CDR3, the full variable domain is DGGITQSPKYLFRKEGQNVTLSCEQNLNHDAMYWYRQDPGQGLRLIYYSQIVNDFQKGDIAEGYSVSREKKESFPLTVTSAQKNPTAFYLCASSRDREGGYTFGSGTRLTVV.

This rearrangement joins TRBV9 to TRBJ2-3; 8 positions agree with TRBD2. V lost 4 bases to trimming and J lost 5 bases; unmatched junction nucleotides: 9. The CDR3 runs 15 residues. Per germline, CDR1 SGDLS and CDR2 YYNGEE. Here the CDR3 DNA reads TGTGCCAGCAGCCCTTTCGGGGGGGCAGGAGATACGCAGTATTTT. Translation: CASSPFGGAGDTQYF.

Points on this clone: A far larger clone differs by one base, so this is likely a read error. The chain recombines TRBV6-5 with TRBJ1-5; 7 bases are shared with TRBD1. V lost 5 bases and J lost 11; bases outside the gene matches: 6. CDR1 and CDR2 from the germline V gene are MNHEY and SVGAGI. This CDR3 has 12 amino acids. CDR3 amino acids: CASSGQAAAQHF. DNA of the CDR3: TGTGCCAGCAGTGGACAGGCGGCGGCCCAGCATTTT.

Only a few counts were recorded for this clone. The chain couples TRBV5-1 to TRBJ2-2; D is possibly TRBD1 (5 bases). The germline CDR1 and CDR2 sequences are SGHRS and YFSETQ. V lost 4 bases to trimming and J lost 1 base, with 8 bases between them. CDR3 length equals 14 residues. CDR3 region: CASSTRVNTGELFF. CDR3 nucleotides: TGCGCCAGCAGCACCAGGGTGAACACCGGGGAGCTGTTTTTT.